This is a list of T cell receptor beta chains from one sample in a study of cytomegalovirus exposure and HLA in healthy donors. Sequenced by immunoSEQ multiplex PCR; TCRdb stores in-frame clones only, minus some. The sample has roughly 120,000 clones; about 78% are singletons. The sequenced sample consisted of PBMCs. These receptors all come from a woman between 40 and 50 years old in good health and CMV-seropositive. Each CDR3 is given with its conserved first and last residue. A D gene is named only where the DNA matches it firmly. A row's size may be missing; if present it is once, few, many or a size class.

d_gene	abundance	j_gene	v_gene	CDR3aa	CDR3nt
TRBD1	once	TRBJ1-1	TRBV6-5	CASSAGTENTEAFF	TGTGCCAGCAGTGCCGGGACAGAGAACACTGAAGCTTTCTTT
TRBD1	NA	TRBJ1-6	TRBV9	CASSATGGDSPLHF	TGTGCCAGCAGCGCTACAGGGGGCGATTCACCCCTCCACTTT
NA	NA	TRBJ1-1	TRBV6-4	CASSVRGNTEAFF	TGTGCCAGCAGTGTTAGGGGGAACACTGAAGCTTTCTTT
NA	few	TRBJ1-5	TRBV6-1	CASSDGEDQPQHF	TGTGCCAGCAGTGACGGGGAGGATCAGCCCCAGCATTTT
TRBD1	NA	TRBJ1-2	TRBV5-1	CASSYGQVNYGYTF	TGCGCCAGCAGCTATGGACAGGTTAACTATGGCTACACCTTC
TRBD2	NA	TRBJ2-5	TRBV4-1	CASSQAPWGSGEEETQYF	TGCGCCAGCAGCCAAGCTCCCTGGGGTAGCGGGGAGGAGGAGACCCAGTACTTC
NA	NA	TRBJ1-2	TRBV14	CASSPPGGVNYGYTF	TGTGCCAGCAGCCCACCCGGGGGAGTAAACTATGGCTACACCTTC
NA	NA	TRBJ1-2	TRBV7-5	CARSLGQGVGYTF	TGTGCCAGAAGCTTAGGACAGGGAGTAGGCTACACCTTC
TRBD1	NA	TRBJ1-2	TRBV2	CASTPHGQGVYGYTF	TGTGCCAGCACGCCCCATGGACAGGGGGTATATGGCTACACCTTC
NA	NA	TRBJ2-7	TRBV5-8	CASSLYQADEQYF	TGTGCCAGCAGCTTGTACCAGGCCGACGAGCAGTACTTC
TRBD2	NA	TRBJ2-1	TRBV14	CASRQSGGVYNEQFF	TGTGCCAGCAGACAGAGCGGGGGGGTTTACAATGAGCAGTTCTTC
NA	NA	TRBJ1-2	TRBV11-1	CASSSKQGLYGYTF	TGTGCCAGCAGCTCCAAACAGGGTCTCTATGGCTACACCTTC
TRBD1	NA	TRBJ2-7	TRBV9	CASSVGTGPSYEQYF	TGTGCCAGCAGCGTAGGGACAGGACCCTCCTACGAGCAGTACTTC
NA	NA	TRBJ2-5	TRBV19	CASSKDSGLWETQYF	TGTGCCAGTAGTAAAGATAGTGGGCTGTGGGAGACCCAGTACTTC
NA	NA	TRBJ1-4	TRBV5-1	CASRQAGTNEKLFF	TGCGCCAGCAGACAGGCAGGGACTAATGAAAAACTGTTTTTT
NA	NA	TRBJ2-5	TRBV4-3	CASSQEWRGETQYF	TGCGCCAGCAGCCAAGAATGGAGGGGAGAGACCCAGTACTTC
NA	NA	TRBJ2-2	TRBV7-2	CASSPRAGDISWELFF	TGTGCCAGCAGCCCCAGGGCGGGGGACATTTCCTGGGAGCTGTTTTTT
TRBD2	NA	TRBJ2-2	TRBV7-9	CASSPGGGVNTGELFF	TGTGCCAGCAGCCCGGGAGGGGGGGTCAACACCGGGGAGCTGTTTTTT
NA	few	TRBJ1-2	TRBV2	CAIRGGTYGYTF	TGTGCCATTCGGGGGGGGACCTATGGCTACACCTTC
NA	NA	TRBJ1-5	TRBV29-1	CSVQGHPDQPQHF	TGCAGCGTCCAGGGACACCCCGATCAGCCCCAGCATTTT
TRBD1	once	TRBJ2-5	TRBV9	CASSTRAQGRETQYF	TGTGCCAGCAGCACGAGAGCACAGGGGAGAGAGACCCAGTACTTC
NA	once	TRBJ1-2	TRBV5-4	CASSPRQGGYGYTF	TGTGCCAGCAGCCCCCGGCAGGGTGGCTATGGCTACACCTTC
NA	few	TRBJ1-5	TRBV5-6	CASSFSDSPSQPQHF	TGTGCCAGCAGCTTCTCTGACAGTCCCAGTCAGCCCCAGCATTTT
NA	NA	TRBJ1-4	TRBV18	CASSPRGGEKLFF	TGTGCCAGCTCACCAAGGGGTGGTGAAAAACTGTTTTTT
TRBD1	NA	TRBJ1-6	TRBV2	CASTGGDRVSSPLHF	TGTGCCAGCACCGGGGGGGACAGGGTTTCTTCACCCCTCCACTTT
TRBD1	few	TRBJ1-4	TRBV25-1	CASSDWDRGSEKLFF	TGTGCCAGCAGTGATTGGGACAGGGGGTCTGAAAAACTGTTTTTT
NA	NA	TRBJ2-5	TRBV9	CASSVGDSWETQYF	TGTGCCAGCAGCGTAGGGGACTCCTGGGAGACCCAGTACTTC
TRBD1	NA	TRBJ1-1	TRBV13	CASSPDRGEGTEAFF	TGTGCCAGCAGCCCTGACAGGGGAGAGGGGACTGAAGCTTTCTTT
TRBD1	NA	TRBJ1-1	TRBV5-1	CASSPGTGNTEAFF	TGCGCCAGCAGCCCGGGGACAGGGAACACTGAAGCTTTCTTT
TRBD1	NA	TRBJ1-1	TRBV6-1	CASSAQGQVNTEAFF	TGTGCCAGCAGTGCCCAGGGACAGGTGAACACTGAAGCTTTCTTT
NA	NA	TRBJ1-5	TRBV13	CASSLGGGGNQPQHF	TGTGCCAGCAGCTTAGGAGGAGGAGGCAATCAGCCCCAGCATTTT
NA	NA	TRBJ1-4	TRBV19	CASSPGGVPEKLFF	TGTGCCAGTAGTCCCGGGGGGGTGCCTGAAAAACTGTTTTTT
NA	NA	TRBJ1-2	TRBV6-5	CASRTGRGSYTF	TGTGCCAGCAGGACAGGACGAGGTAGCTACACCTTC
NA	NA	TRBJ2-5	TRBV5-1	CASRRGGPQQETQYF	TGCGCCAGCAGGAGGGGGGGGCCCCAACAAGAGACCCAGTACTTC
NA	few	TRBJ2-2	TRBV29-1	CSVGQEGSWGELFF	TGCAGCGTTGGGCAGGAGGGGTCTTGGGGGGAGCTGTTTTTT
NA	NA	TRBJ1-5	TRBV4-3	CASSQLQGSPQHF	TGCGCCAGCAGCCAGCTCCAGGGATCGCCCCAGCATTTT
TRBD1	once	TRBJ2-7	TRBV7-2	CASSTWTGVYEQYF	TGTGCCAGCAGCACCTGGACAGGGGTCTACGAGCAGTACTTC
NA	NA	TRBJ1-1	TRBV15	CATSRGIEGQNTEAFF	TGTGCCACCAGCAGAGGAATCGAGGGCCAGAACACTGAAGCTTTCTTT
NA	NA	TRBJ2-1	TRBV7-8	CASRGSKGEYNEQFF	TGTGCCAGCAGGGGCTCTAAGGGGGAGTACAATGAGCAGTTCTTC
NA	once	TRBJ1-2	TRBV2	CASTDWGEYGYTF	TGTGCCAGCACTGACTGGGGGGAGTATGGCTACACCTTC
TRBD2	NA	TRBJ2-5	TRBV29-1	CSVRVGGETQYF	TGCAGCGTCCGCGTGGGGGGGGAGACCCAGTACTTC
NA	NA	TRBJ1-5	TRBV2	CASSEAGGRGPQHF	TGTGCCAGCAGTGAAGCGGGGGGTCGAGGCCCCCAGCATTTT
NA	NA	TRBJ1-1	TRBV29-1	CSVKQGRNTEAFF	TGCAGCGTGAAACAGGGACGAAACACTGAAGCTTTCTTT
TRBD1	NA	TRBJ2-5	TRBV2	CASRPGQGAWETQYF	TGTGCCAGCAGACCGGGACAGGGGGCTTGGGAGACCCAGTACTTC
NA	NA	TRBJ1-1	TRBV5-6	CASSLFKGDTEAFF	TGTGCCAGCAGCTTGTTTAAGGGGGACACTGAAGCTTTCTTT
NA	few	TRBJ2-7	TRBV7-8	CASSLRNGALSTYEQYF	TGTGCCAGCAGCTTACGAAACGGAGCATTATCCACCTACGAGCAGTACTTC
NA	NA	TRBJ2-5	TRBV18	CASSPGGARAETQYF	TGTGCCAGCTCACCGGGGGGGGCGAGAGCGGAGACCCAGTACTTC
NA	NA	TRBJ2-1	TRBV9	CASADTRGNNEQFF	TGTGCCAGCGCAGATACCAGGGGAAACAATGAGCAGTTCTTC
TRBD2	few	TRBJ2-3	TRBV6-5	CASSYGGTSGTDTQYF	TGTGCCAGCAGTTACGGAGGGACTAGCGGCACAGATACGCAGTATTTT
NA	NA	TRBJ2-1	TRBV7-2	CASSLGRGDEQFF	TGTGCCAGCAGCTTAGGCAGGGGCGATGAGCAGTTCTTC
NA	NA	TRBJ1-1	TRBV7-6	CASSLPGAGEAFF	TGTGCCAGCAGCTTACCTGGGGCCGGAGAAGCTTTCTTT
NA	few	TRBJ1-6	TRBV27	CASSLESFNSPLHF	TGTGCCAGCAGTTTAGAGAGCTTTAATTCACCCCTCCACTTT
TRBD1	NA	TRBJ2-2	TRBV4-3	CASSQLWGDRGRLTGELFF	TGCGCCAGCAGCCAGCTCTGGGGGGACAGGGGGCGGTTGACCGGGGAGCTGTTTTTT
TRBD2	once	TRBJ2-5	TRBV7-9	CASTLSGGEETQYF	TGTGCCAGCACCCTCTCGGGAGGGGAAGAGACCCAGTACTTC
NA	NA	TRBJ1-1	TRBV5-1	CASSFSDYTEAFF	TGCGCCAGCAGCTTCTCAGACTACACTGAAGCTTTCTTT
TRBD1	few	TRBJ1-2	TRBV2	CASREGTGELYGYTF	TGTGCCAGCAGGGAGGGGACAGGGGAGCTCTATGGCTACACCTTC